Sequencing of this T cell receptor beta chain was carried out in a study of blood T cell repertoires in COVID-19. The V gene lost 6 bases and the J gene lost 6 bases, with 18 bases spanning the gap. From germline, CDR1 is LNHDA and CDR2 SQIVND (reference sequence). This CDR3 spans 15 amino acids. Before being deemed recovered, Cohort 3 donors had two negative PCRs, clearance, or symptom resolution. Profiling relied on immunoSEQ multiplex PCR, and the TCRdb table lists in-frame clones only, not all of them. The table includes about 270,000 clones, around 90% detected once. The chain recombines TRBV19 with TRBJ1-5; TRBD1 might be the D (5 bases). The origin of this receptor is a woman between 45 and 65 years old who had recovered from COVID-19. Sequenced material: PBMCs or T cells enriched from blood (not recorded which). The CDR3 DNA follows: TGTGCCAGTAGCCTCGGGGGGGTCGGGCGTCAGCCCCAGCATTTT. Amino acids: CASSLGGVGRQPQHF.